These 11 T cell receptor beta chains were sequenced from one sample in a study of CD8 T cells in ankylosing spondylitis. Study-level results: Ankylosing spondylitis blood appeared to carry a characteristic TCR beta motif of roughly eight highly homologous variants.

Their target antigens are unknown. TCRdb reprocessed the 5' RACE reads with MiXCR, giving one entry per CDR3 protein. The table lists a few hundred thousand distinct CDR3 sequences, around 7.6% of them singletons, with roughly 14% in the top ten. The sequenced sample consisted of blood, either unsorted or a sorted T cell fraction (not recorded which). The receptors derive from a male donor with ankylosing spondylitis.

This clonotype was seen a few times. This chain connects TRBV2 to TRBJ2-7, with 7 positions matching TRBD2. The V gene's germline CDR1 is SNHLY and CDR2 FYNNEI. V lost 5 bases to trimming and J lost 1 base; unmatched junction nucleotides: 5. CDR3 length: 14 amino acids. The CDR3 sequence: CASSPLASSYEQYF. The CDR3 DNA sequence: TGTGCCAGCAGTCCACTAGCGTCTTCCTACGAGCAGTACTTC.

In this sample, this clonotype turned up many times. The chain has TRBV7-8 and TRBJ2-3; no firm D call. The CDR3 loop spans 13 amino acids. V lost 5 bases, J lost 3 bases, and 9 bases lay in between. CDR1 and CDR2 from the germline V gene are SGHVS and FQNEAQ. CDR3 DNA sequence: TGTGCCAGCAGCCCCCGGCAGACAGATACGCAGTATTTT. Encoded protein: CASSPRQTDTQYF.

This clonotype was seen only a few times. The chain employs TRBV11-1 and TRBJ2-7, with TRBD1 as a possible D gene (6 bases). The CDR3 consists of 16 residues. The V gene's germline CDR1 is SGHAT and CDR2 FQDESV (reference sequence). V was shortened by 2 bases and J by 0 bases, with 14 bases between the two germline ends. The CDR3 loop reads CASSLFAGASSYEQYF. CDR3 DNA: TGTGCCAGCAGCTTATTTGCAGGGGCTTCCTCCTACGAGCAGTACTTC.

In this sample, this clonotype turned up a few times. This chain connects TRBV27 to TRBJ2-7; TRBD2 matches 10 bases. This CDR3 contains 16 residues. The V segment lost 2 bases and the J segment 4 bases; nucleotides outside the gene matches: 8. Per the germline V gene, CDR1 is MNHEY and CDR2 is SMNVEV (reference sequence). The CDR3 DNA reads TGTGCCAGCAGTTTAATGGCTAGCGGGAGTGGTTACGAGCAGTACTTC. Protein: CASSLMASGSGYEQYF.

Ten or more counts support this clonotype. The CDR3 sequence: CASSQELGVRAFF. CDR3 coding DNA: TGCGCCAGCAGCCAAGAATTGGGGGTTAGAGCTTTCTTT. The chain couples TRBV4-3 to TRBJ1-1, with a possible D match to TRBD1 (5 bases). Trimming cost V 0 bases and J 10 bases, with 12 bases left between them. CDR3 length equals 13 residues. The germline gives CDR1 LGHNA, CDR2 YSLEER.

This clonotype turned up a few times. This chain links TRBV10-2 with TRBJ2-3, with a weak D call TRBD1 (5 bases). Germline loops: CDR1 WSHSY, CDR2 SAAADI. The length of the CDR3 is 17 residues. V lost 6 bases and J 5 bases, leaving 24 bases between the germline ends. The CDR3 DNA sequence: TGCGCCAGCAGGCCGCTGATGAACAGGTTGCCAGGAGATACGCAGTATTTT. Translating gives CASRPLMNRLPGDTQYF.

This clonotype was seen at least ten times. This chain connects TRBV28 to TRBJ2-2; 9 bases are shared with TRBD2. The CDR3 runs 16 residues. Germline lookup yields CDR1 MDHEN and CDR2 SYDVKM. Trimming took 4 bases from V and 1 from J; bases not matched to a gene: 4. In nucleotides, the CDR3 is TGTGCCAGCAGTTATACTAGCGGGCGGAACACCGGGGAGCTGTTTTTT. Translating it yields CASSYTSGRNTGELFF.

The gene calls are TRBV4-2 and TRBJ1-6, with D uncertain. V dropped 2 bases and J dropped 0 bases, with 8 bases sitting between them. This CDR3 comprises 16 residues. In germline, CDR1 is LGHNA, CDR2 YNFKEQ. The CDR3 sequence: CASSQSLSSYNSPLHF. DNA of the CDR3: TGTGCCAGCAGCCAAAGTCTCAGCTCCTATAATTCACCCCTCCACTTT.

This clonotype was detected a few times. CDR3 nucleotides: TGTGCCACCGCTTTACGTATGATCGGGGAGTCTGGGGCCAACGTCCTGACTTTC. It specifies CATALRMIGESGANVLTF. The chain has TRBV27 and TRBJ2-6; possible D gene TRBD2, 5 bases. The germline V gene encodes CDR1 MNHEY and CDR2 SMNVEV (reference sequence). V dropped 10 bases and J dropped 1 base, with 23 bases sitting between them. The CDR3 is 18 amino acids.

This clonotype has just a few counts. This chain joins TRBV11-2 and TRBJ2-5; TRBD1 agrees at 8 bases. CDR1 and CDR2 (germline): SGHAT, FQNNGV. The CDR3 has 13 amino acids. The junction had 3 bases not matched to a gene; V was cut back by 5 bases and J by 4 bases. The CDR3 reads CASSRTGRETQYF. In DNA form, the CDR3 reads TGTGCCAGCAGCCGGACAGGGAGAGAGACCCAGTACTTC. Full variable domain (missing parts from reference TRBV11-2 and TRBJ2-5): EAGVAQSPRYKIIEKRQSVAFWCNPISGHATLYWYQQILGQGPKLLIQFQNNGVVDDSQLPKDRFSAERLKGVDSTLKIQPAKLEDSAVYLCASSRTGRETQYFGPGTRLLVL.

This CDR3 is CASSEDRTEAFF. CDR3 nucleotides: TGTGCCAGCAGTGAGGACAGAACTGAAGCTTTCTTT. The rearrangement joins TRBV2 to TRBJ1-1, with D perhaps TRBD1 (6 bases). The CDR3 spans 12 residues. Germline V gene sequence: CDR1 SNHLY, CDR2 FYNNEI. Trimming left V 3 bases short and J 5 bases short, with 7 bases between. The whole variable domain, remainder taken from reference TRBV2 and TRBJ1-1, is EPEVTQTPSHQVTQMGQEVILRCVPISNHLYFYWYRQILGQKVEFLVSFYNNEISEKSEIFDDQFSVERPDGSNFTLKIRSTKLEDSAMYFCASSEDRTEAFFGQGTRLTVV.